Below, one TCR beta chain is given with its context. Its antigen is currently unknown. Using the 5' RACE reads, TCRdb records one entry per CDR3 protein without DNA. The table for this sample gives fewer than 550,000 distinct CDR3 sequences. The data are from a study of T cells expressing NK-cell markers. Study-wide context: There were seven HCMV-seropositive donors and one seronegative donor among the eight sequenced.

Study observations and caveats: For four donors, these clonotypes were likewise the leading ones in the CD3+CD56-NKG2C+ fraction.

Germline V gene sequence: CDR1 DFQATT, CDR2 SNEGSKA (reference sequence). The CDR3 is made up of 14 amino acids. The sequenced material came from blood T cells: a sorted CD56 or NKG2C T cell subset, CD4+ or CD8+ T cells, or bulk PBMC T cells (not recorded which). The sequence was obtained from a woman between 50 and 59 years old in good health. The chain couples TRBV20-1 to TRBJ2-1; the D call of TRBD2 rests on TCRdb alone, since no DNA is present to check it. CDR3 sequence: CSARRLVLPNEQFF.